The following is a T cell receptor (beta chain) sequence with its context. The specificity of this receptor is unknown. No per-base quality is available; no much larger clone lies one base away. This specimen comes from a study of T cell responses to AZD1222 COVID-19 vaccine (dated by TCRdb to the early 2020s). Regarding the study in general: AZD1222 recipients given second doses at about 4 weeks or at about 12 weeks were pooled, since spike-specific TCR depth and breadth were not found to differ between the two schedules. A total of approximately 250 trial participants underwent TCR sequencing, of whom about 200 had received two doses of AZD1222 and some 25 had received two doses of the MenACWY control vaccine. Trial participants were enrolled by age into subgroups of 18-55, 56-69 and 70-plus years, and 148, 28 and 57 TCR-sequenced participants, respectively, were included in these subgroups. The paper as a whole reports these results and caveats: The whole spike protein was spanned by vaccine-associated CD4 TCRs, and dominant responses were seen in regions 160-218 and 743-854. The 56-69-year group was small, and its depth increase did not reach significance, likely because of low power. Conclusions about previously exposed vaccinees are limited, since just five or six AZD1222 recipients were seropositive for SARS-CoV-2 at baseline. Epitopes outside the regions mutated in the B.1.351 and B.1.1.7 variants were reportedly recognized by nearly half of the unique spike-specific TCRs. Most participants were white British and females outnumbered males, and the authors suggested that clonal diversity may have been underestimated. Because no day 14 peak-response samples were available, the repertoires could be characterized only after the peak T cell response. Spike-specific TCR breadth and depth rose significantly after two AZD1222 doses compared with day 0 and with MenACWY recipients.

The CDR3 regions of human TCRbeta chains were analyzed by immunosequencing. The original pipeline was this. Repertoire TCRs were checked for matches against a reference library of SARS-CoV-2-specific TCRs that had been generated using the MIRA antigen-specificity platform. Breadth was defined as the fraction of unique TCRs that were SARS-CoV-2-associated, and depth was defined as the fraction of total T cells that were SARS-CoV-2-associated. Each spike-specific TCR was assigned to its reactive spike region and to a CD4 or CD8 class using the MIRA data. Log10-transformed breadth and depth values were compared by one-way ANOVA with Sidak's multiple comparisons tests. In its TCRdb copy, this immuneACCESS table keeps in-frame sequences only and misses some clones. Where compared with another copy, unresolved V genes explain less than half of these, and the others have no known cause. Clone size and V and J calls were adopted from that table, with D and trimming inferred from the DNA. The sample table lists fewer than 120,000 clones, 81% of them with a count of one. Jointly, the top ten make up 4% to 5% of the sample.

V and J are truncated by 5 bases and 3 bases respectively, leaving an intervening sequence of 14 bases. CDR1 MNHEY and CDR2 SMNVEV are derived from the germline V gene (reference sequence). The CDR3 spans 15 residues, from the cysteine through the phenylalanine. Only the CDR3 portion is preserved as DNA: 45 bases, with reading frame beginning at the first base. The label giving this sample's time point can be read as: baseline before first vaccination. Vaccinee samples came from UK trials COV001 and COV002, including a single-blind randomized controlled phase 2/3 trial of AZD1222 (ChAdOx1 nCoV-19) in healthy adults. For TCRbeta chain sequencing, PBMC samples from trial participants were taken at day 0 and at day 28 after the second dose.

This chain joins TRBV27 to TRBJ1-5, with the identity of the D gene unclear. The source was peripheral blood, collected on day 0 of AZD1222 vaccination. The sequence was collected from an adult in good health. The nucleotides are TGTGCCAGCAGTCCCTGGGTATCTGACAATCAGCCCCAGCATTTT. The translation is CASSPWVSDNQPQHF.